This T cell receptor (beta chain) comes out of a study of blood T cell repertoires in COVID-19. Study background: Acute and convalescent COVID-19 specimens originated in the United States, Italy and Spain.

It was during active infection that Seattle patients were enrolled and then longitudinally followed. The CDR3 is 16 amino acids. V lost 2 bases and J 0 bases, leaving 12 bases between the germline ends. Germline-derived CDR1 and CDR2 are SGHTA and FQGNSA. Original data processing: Quantification of nucleated cells was approximated via reference gene primer amplification. The table came from immunoSEQ multiplex PCR; TCRdb's copy has only in-frame clones and leaves some out. The V and J calls and the clone size are those of that table, but D and trimming were determined from the DNA. The table records about 300,000 clones, roughly 80% of them present only once.

Sequences were obtained from peripheral blood. This TCR was recovered from a human donor with COVID-19, enrolled during active disease. The donor label of this sample is uncertain. The V and J genes are TRBV7-2 and TRBJ2-3, with D perhaps TRBD1 (6 bases). The CDR3 region has the DNA TGTGCCAGCAGCTTAATTGGGGACATCAGCACAGATACGCAGTATTTT. It yields the protein CASSLIGDISTDTQYF.